These T cell receptor beta chains were read from a single sample in a study of shared clonotypes between healthy human individuals. Libraries were prepared by immunoSEQ multiplex PCR; TCRdb keeps only in-frame clonotypes and omits some of them. The sample holds around 700,000 clones, less than 85% seen once. Sequencing input: memory CD4+ T cells sorted from blood. These receptors all come from a woman in her twenties or thirties in good health. CDR3s leave out the opening cysteine and the closing phenylalanine or tryptophan. Fields, in order: D gene, J gene, V gene, CDR3 protein. The D gene is left open where the match is weak.

D gene: -; J gene: TRBJ1-5; V gene: TRBV1; CDR3 protein: TSSQTRGPAINQPQH
D gene: -; J gene: TRBJ1-5; V gene: TRBV15; CDR3 protein: ATSVQRGYQPQH
D gene: -; J gene: TRBJ2-2; V gene: TRBV6-5; CDR3 protein: ASSLKGTNTGELF
D gene: TRBD1; J gene: TRBJ1-2; V gene: TRBV7-9; CDR3 protein: ASSPPGQENYGYT
D gene: TRBD2; J gene: TRBJ2-1; V gene: TRBV5-1; CDR3 protein: ASALSSGAYNEQF
D gene: TRBD2; J gene: TRBJ2-7; V gene: TRBV28; CDR3 protein: ASSLVAGGLFSDAYVSRQY
D gene: TRBD2; J gene: TRBJ2-2; V gene: TRBV6-1; CDR3 protein: ASSGTSARTGELF
D gene: -; J gene: TRBJ1-5; V gene: TRBV2; CDR3 protein: ASSGSDSNQPQH
D gene: -; J gene: TRBJ2-5; V gene: TRBV18; CDR3 protein: ASSRAQETQY
D gene: TRBD1; J gene: TRBJ1-1; V gene: TRBV5-1; CDR3 protein: ASSSVTGLKAEAF
D gene: -; J gene: TRBJ2-5; V gene: TRBV5-5; CDR3 protein: ASSPRQGVGGETQY
D gene: -; J gene: TRBJ1-1; V gene: TRBV12-5; CDR3 protein: ASGLVLRGDHTEAF
D gene: -; J gene: TRBJ1-4; V gene: TRBV4-1; CDR3 protein: ASSQVDMGFGEKLF
D gene: TRBD2; J gene: TRBJ2-1; V gene: TRBV29-1; CDR3 protein: SASGMSYNEQF
D gene: -; J gene: TRBJ2-7; V gene: TRBV7-9; CDR3 protein: ASSQSQGDYEQY
D gene: TRBD1; J gene: TRBJ2-7; V gene: TRBV5-5; CDR3 protein: ASSLGTGMYEQY
D gene: -; J gene: TRBJ1-3; V gene: TRBV6-6; CDR3 protein: ASSYSGFYSGNTIY
D gene: TRBD1; J gene: TRBJ2-5; V gene: TRBV5-1; CDR3 protein: ASSSGTVQETQY
D gene: -; J gene: TRBJ2-5; V gene: TRBV9; CDR3 protein: ASSGGLGVETQY
D gene: -; J gene: TRBJ1-4; V gene: TRBV6-5; CDR3 protein: ASSRKARTNEKLF
D gene: TRBD2; J gene: TRBJ2-7; V gene: TRBV6-1; CDR3 protein: ASSETGTRGY
D gene: -; J gene: TRBJ2-2; V gene: TRBV27; CDR3 protein: ASQGGGGTGELF
D gene: -; J gene: TRBJ1-1; V gene: TRBV28; CDR3 protein: ASSSHVGREAF
D gene: -; J gene: TRBJ1-2; V gene: TRBV6-6; CDR3 protein: ASSRDIYGYT
D gene: -; J gene: TRBJ2-7; V gene: TRBV27; CDR3 protein: ASRPYRDFYEQY
D gene: TRBD2; J gene: TRBJ2-1; V gene: TRBV10-1; CDR3 protein: ASSPGLASYNEQF
D gene: -; J gene: TRBJ2-7; V gene: TRBV28; CDR3 protein: ATGDPKGLYEQY
D gene: -; J gene: TRBJ2-7; V gene: TRBV11-2; CDR3 protein: ASSLVRGSQY
D gene: TRBD1; J gene: TRBJ2-7; V gene: TRBV2; CDR3 protein: ASSPDRGRYEQY
D gene: TRBD1; J gene: TRBJ1-1; V gene: TRBV7-2; CDR3 protein: ASSLAGGVTEAF
D gene: -; J gene: TRBJ1-1; V gene: TRBV28; CDR3 protein: ASSLWNTEAF
D gene: -; J gene: TRBJ2-1; V gene: TRBV18; CDR3 protein: ASSPPTGYNEQF
D gene: TRBD1; J gene: -; V gene: TRBV30; CDR3 protein: AWRPGGTGYYEQY
D gene: -; J gene: TRBJ2-4; V gene: TRBV6-1; CDR3 protein: ASSVDGGVQY
D gene: -; J gene: TRBJ1-4; V gene: TRBV15; CDR3 protein: ATRKDATNEKLF
D gene: TRBD1; J gene: TRBJ1-1; V gene: TRBV5-1; CDR3 protein: ASSKTGANTEAF
D gene: -; J gene: TRBJ1-4; V gene: TRBV4-1; CDR3 protein: ASSQPSLRRVGEKLF
D gene: -; J gene: TRBJ2-2; V gene: TRBV5-4; CDR3 protein: ASSLFGVTGELF
D gene: -; J gene: TRBJ1-5; V gene: TRBV28; CDR3 protein: ASSSQGYQPQH
D gene: -; J gene: TRBJ1-4; V gene: TRBV19; CDR3 protein: ASSIRPQWGATNEKLF
D gene: -; J gene: TRBJ1-1; V gene: TRBV15; CDR3 protein: ATSRWGSEAF
D gene: TRBD2; J gene: TRBJ2-1; V gene: TRBV19; CDR3 protein: ASSTGTSGYNEQF
D gene: TRBD1; J gene: TRBJ1-5; V gene: TRBV7-9; CDR3 protein: ASSPRTGDSNQPQH
D gene: TRBD2; J gene: TRBJ2-7; V gene: TRBV11-2; CDR3 protein: ASSLRREGRYEQY
D gene: TRBD1; J gene: TRBJ1-5; V gene: TRBV18; CDR3 protein: ASSPTGTGVDQPQH
D gene: -; J gene: TRBJ2-3; V gene: TRBV15; CDR3 protein: ATSRDPQGPDTQY
D gene: -; J gene: TRBJ2-1; V gene: TRBV19; CDR3 protein: ASTFPEGGNGVNEQF
D gene: TRBD1; J gene: TRBJ1-4; V gene: TRBV28; CDR3 protein: ASSLPTGATNEKLF
D gene: -; J gene: TRBJ1-2; V gene: TRBV16; CDR3 protein: ASSQLSNYGYT
D gene: -; J gene: TRBJ2-4; V gene: TRBV21-1; CDR3 protein: ASNFPDRDIAKNIQY
D gene: -; J gene: TRBJ2-2; V gene: TRBV10-3; CDR3 protein: AIRGPDTGELF
D gene: -; J gene: TRBJ2-7; V gene: TRBV6-1; CDR3 protein: ASSVADYYEQY
D gene: -; J gene: TRBJ1-5; V gene: TRBV28; CDR3 protein: ASSTSGTGRNQPQH
D gene: TRBD2; J gene: TRBJ2-3; V gene: TRBV11-1; CDR3 protein: ASSWTSGRDGDTQY
D gene: -; J gene: TRBJ1-5; V gene: TRBV10-3; CDR3 protein: AISDLGSNQPQH